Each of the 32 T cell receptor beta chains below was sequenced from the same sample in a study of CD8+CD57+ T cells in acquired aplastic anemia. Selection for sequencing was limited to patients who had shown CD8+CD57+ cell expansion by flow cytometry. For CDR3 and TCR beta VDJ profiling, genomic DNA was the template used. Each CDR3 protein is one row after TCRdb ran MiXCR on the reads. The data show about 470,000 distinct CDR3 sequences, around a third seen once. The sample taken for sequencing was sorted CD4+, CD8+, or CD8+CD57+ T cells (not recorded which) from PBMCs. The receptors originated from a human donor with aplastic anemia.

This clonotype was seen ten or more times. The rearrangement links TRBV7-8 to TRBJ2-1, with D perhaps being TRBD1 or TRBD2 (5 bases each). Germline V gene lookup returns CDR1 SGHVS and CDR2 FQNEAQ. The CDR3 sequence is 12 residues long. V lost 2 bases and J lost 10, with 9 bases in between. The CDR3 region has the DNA TGTGCCAGCAGCTTACAAGAGGGGGAGCAGTTCTTC. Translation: CASSLQEGEQFF.

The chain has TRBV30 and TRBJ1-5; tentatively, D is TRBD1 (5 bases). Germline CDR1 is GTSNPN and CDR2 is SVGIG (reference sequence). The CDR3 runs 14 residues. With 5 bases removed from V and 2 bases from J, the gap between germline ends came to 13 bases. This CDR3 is CAWGTLGGNQPQHF. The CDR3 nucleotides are TGTGCCTGGGGGACTCTGGGAGGCAATCAGCCCCAGCATTTT.

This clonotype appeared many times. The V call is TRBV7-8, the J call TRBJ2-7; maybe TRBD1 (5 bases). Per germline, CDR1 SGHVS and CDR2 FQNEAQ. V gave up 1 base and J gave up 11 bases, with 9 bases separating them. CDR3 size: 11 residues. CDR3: CASSLGGTKYF. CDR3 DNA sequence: TGTGCCAGCAGCTTAGGGGGCACCAAGTACTTC.

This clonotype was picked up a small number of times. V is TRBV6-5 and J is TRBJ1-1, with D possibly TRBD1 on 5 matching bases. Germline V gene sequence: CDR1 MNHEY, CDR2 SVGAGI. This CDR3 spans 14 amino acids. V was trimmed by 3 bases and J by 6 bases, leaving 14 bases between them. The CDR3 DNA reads TGTGCCAGCAGTTATACGTGGGGCCGGCCTGAAGCTTTCTTT. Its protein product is CASSYTWGRPEAFF.

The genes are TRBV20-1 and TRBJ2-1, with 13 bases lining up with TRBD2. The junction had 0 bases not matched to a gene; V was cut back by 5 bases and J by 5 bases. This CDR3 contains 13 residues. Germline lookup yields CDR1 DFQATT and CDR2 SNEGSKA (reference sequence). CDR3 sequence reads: CSAGLAGDNEQFF. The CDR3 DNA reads TGCAGTGCTGGACTAGCGGGGGACAATGAGCAGTTCTTC.

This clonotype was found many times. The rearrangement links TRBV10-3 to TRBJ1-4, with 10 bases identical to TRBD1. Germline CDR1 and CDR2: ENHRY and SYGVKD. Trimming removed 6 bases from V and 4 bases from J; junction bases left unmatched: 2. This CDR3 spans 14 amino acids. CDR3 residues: CAIRGTGDNEKLFF. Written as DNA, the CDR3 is TGTGCCATCAGGGGGACAGGGGATAATGAAAAACTGTTTTTT.

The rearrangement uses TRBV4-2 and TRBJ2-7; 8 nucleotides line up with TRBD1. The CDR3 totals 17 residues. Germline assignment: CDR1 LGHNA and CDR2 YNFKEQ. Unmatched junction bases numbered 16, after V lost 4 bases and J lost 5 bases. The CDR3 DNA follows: TGTGCCAGCAGCCCTCGGACAGGGCCCACACATTTCCACGAGCAGTACTTC. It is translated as CASSPRTGPTHFHEQYF.

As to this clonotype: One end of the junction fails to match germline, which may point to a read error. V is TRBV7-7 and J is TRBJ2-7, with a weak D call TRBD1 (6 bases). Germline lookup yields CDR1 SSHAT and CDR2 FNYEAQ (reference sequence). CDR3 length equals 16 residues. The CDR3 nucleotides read TGTGCTAGCAGCTTAGCCCGGGACACGACGGCCTACGAGCAGTACTTC. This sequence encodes CASSLARDTTAYEQYF.

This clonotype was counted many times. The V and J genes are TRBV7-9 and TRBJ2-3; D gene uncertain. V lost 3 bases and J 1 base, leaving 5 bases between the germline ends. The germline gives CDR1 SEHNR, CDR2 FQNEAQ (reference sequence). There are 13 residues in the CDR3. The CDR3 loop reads CASSLDGTDTQYF. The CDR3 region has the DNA TGTGCCAGCAGCTTGGACGGCACAGATACGCAGTATTTT.

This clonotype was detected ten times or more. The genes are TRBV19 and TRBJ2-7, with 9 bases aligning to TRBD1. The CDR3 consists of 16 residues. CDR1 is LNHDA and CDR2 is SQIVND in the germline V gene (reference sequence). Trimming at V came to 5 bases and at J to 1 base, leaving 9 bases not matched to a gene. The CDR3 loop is CASSPSQDRGSYEQYF. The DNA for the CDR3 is TGTGCCAGTAGTCCTTCGCAGGACAGGGGTTCCTACGAGCAGTACTTC.

Here the CDR3 reads CASSSRPFENTVEAFF. The CDR3 DNA reads TGTGCCAGCAGCTCCCGACCCTTTGAGAACACGGTTGAAGCTTTCTTT. This rearrangement joins TRBV5-5 to TRBJ1-1; D remains unclear. V was pared by 3 bases and J by 7 bases, with 22 bases between. Germline CDR1 is SGHKS and CDR2 is YYEKEE (reference sequence). CDR3 length equals 16 residues.

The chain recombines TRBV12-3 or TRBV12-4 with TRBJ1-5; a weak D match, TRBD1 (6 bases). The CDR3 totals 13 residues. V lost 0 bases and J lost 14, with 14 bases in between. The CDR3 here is CASSLAQGHLEHF. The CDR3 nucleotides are TGTGCCAGCAGTTTAGCGCAGGGACACCTGGAGCATTTT.

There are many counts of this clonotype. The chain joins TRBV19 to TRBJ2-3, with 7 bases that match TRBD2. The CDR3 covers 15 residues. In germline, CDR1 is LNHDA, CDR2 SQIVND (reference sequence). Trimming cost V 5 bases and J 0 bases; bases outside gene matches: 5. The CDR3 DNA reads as TGTGCCAGTAGTGCGACTAGCCGGAGCACAGATACGCAGTATTTT. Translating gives CASSATSRSTDTQYF.

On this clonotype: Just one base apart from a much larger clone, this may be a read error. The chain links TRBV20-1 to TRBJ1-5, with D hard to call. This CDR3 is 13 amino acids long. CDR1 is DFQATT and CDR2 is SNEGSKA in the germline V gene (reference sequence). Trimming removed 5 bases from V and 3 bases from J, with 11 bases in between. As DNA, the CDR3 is TGCAGTGCTTTCCGGGTCAACAATCAGCCCCAGCATTTT. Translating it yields CSAFRVNNQPQHF.

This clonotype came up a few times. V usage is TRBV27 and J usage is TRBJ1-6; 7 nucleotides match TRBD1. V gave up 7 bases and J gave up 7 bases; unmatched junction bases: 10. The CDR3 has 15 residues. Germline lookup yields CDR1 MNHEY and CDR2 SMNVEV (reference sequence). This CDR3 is CASNHQGQWNSPLHF. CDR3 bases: TGTGCCAGCAACCATCAGGGACAGTGGAATTCACCCCTCCACTTT.

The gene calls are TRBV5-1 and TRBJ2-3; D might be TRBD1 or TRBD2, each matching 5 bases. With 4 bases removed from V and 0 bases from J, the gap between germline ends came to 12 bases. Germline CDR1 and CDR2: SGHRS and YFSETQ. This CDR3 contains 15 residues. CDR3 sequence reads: CASSATGPSTDTQYF. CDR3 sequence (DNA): TGCGCCAGCAGCGCGACGGGACCTAGCACAGATACGCAGTATTTT.

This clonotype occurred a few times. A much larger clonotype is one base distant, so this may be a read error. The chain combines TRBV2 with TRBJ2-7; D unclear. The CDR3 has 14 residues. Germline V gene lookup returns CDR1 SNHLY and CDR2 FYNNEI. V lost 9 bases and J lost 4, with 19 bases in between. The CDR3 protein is CARAVGLTWYEQYF. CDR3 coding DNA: TGTGCCAGAGCAGTAGGCCTGACTTGGTACGAGCAGTACTTC.

The CDR3 protein is CASNRRQGGGPTDTQYF. Here the CDR3 DNA reads TGTGCCAGCAACAGAAGACAGGGAGGGGGCCCCACAGATACGCAGTATTTT. The chain uses TRBV7-8 and TRBJ2-3; D tentatively fits TRBD1 or TRBD2 (7 bases each). Germline loops: CDR1 SGHVS, CDR2 FQNEAQ. Trimming took 7 bases from V and 2 from J, leaving 22 bases between them. This CDR3 has 17 residues.

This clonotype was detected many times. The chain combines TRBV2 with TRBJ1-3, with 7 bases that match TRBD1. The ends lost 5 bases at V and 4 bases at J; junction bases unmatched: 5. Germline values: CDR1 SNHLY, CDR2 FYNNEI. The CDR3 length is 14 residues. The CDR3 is CASSYGTVGNTIYF. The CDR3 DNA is TGTGCCAGCAGTTACGGGACAGTAGGAAACACCATATATTTT.

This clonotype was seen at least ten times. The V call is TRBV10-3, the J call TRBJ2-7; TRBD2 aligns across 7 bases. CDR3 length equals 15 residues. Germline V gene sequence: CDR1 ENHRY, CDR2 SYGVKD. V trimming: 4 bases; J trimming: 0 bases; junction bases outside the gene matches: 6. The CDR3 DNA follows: TGTGCCATCAGTGGGGGGGGGGGGAGCTCCTACGAGCAGTACTTC. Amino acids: CAISGGGGSSYEQYF.

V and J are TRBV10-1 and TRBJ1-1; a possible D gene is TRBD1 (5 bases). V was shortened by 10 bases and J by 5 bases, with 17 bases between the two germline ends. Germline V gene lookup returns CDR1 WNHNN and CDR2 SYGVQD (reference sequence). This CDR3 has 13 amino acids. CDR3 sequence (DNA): TGCGCCACCGCCCCGGGGGTAGGAACTGAAGCTTTCTTT. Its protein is CATAPGVGTEAFF.

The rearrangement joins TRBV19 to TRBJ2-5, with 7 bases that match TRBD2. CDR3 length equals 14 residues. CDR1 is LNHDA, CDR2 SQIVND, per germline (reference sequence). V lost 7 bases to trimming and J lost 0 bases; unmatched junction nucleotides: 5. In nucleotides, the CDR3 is TGTGCCAGTACCACGGGGGGAAACCAAGAGACCCAGTACTTC. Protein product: CASTTGGNQETQYF.

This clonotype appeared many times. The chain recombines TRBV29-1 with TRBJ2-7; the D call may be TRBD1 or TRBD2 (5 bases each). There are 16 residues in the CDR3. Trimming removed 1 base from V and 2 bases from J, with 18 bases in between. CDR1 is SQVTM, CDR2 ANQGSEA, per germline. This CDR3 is CSVEVLVRGRTYEQYF. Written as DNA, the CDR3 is TGCAGCGTTGAAGTGCTGGTAAGGGGACGGACCTACGAGCAGTACTTC.

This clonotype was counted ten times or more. CDR3 coding DNA: TGTGCCAGCACCGCAGGGAACACTGAAGCTTTCTTT. Translating it yields CASTAGNTEAFF. This chain connects TRBV9 to TRBJ1-1, with unresolved D. V lost 6 bases and J lost 1, with 7 bases in between. Germline CDR1 SGDLS, CDR2 YYNGEE. The CDR3 is 12 amino acids.

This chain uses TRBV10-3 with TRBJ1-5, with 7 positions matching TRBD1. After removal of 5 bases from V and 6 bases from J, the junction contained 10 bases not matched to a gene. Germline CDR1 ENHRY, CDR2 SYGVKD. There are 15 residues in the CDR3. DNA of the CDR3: TGTGCCATCAGTTCCCACCTAGGGGGCGGTCAGCCCCAGCATTTT. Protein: CAISSHLGGGQPQHF.

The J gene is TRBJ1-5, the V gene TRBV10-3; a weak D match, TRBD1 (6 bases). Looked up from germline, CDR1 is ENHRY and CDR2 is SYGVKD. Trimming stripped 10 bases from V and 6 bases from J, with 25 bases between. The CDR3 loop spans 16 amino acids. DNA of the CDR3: TGTGCCAGCAGCGGGGTATTTGGGGGGGCCGGTCAGCCCCAGCATTTT. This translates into CASSGVFGGAGQPQHF.

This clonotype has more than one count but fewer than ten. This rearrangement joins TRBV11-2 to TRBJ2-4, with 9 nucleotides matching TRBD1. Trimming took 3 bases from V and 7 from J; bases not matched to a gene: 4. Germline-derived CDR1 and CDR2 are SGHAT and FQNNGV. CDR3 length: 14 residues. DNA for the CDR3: TGTGCCAGCAGCTTGGGACAGGGAAGGAACATTCAGTACTTC. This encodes CASSLGQGRNIQYF.

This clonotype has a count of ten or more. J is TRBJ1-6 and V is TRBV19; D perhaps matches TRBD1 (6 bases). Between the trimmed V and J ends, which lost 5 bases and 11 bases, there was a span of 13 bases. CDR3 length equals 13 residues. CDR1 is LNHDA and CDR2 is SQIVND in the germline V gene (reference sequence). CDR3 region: CASSVDRITPLHF. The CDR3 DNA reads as TGTGCCAGTAGTGTTGACAGGATTACACCCCTCCACTTT.

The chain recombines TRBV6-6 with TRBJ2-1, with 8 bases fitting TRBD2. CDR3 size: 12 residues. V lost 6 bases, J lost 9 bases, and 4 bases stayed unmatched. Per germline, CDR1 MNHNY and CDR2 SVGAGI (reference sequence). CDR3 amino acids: CASRQAGGEQFF. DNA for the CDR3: TGTGCCAGCAGACAGGCGGGGGGTGAGCAGTTCTTC.

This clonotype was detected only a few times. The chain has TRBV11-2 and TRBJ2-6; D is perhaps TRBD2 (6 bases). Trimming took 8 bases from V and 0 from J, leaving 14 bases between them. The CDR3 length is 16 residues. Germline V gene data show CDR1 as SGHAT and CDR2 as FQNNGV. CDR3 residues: CASSPRRGSGANVLTF. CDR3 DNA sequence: TGTGCCAGCTCACCACGGCGGGGCTCTGGGGCCAACGTCCTGACTTTC.

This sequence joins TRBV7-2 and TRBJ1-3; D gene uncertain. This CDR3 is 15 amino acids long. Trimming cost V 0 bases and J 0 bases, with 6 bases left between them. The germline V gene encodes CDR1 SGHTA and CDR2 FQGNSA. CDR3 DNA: TGTGCCAGCAGCTTAGCCAGGAGCTCTGGAAACACCATATATTTT. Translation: CASSLARSSGNTIYF.

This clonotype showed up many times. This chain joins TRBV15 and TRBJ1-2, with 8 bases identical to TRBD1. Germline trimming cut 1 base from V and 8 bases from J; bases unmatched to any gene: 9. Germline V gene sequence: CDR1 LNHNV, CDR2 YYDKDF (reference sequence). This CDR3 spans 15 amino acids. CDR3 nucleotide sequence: TGTGCCACCAGCAGAGGGCGGGGACAGGTAGACGGCTACACCTTC. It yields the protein CATSRGRGQVDGYTF.